The rows below give T cell receptor beta chains drawn from one sample of a study of shared clonotypes between healthy human individuals. The repertoire was sequenced with immunoSEQ multiplex PCR; TCRdb's copy has only in-frame clones and lacks some. This sample yields about 1.4 million clones, of which roughly 97% are seen a single time; approximately 1% belongs to the top ten. The specimen sequenced was naive CD4+ T cells sorted from blood. The receptors were gathered from a man aged 25 to 40 in good health. CDR3s include the opening cysteine and the closing phenylalanine or tryptophan. D genes are given only for firm matches. Not all rows give a size; the values are once, few, many and, for expanded clones, a class.

cdr3_aa: CASSLGGDRGLFQPQHF; cdr3_nt: TGTGCCAGCAGTCTAGGGGGGGACAGGGGGTTGTTTCAGCCCCAGCATTTT; j_call: TRBJ1-5; clone_size: NA; d_call: TRBD1; v_call: TRBV7-6
cdr3_aa: CASRGREAFF; cdr3_nt: TGTGCCAGTAGGGGGAGAGAAGCTTTCTTT; j_call: TRBJ1-1; clone_size: NA; d_call: NA; v_call: TRBV19
cdr3_aa: CASSSSPREGFAEKLFF; cdr3_nt: TGTGCCAGCAGTTCTTCCCCCCGTGAGGGCTTCGCTGAAAAACTGTTTTTT; j_call: TRBJ1-4; clone_size: NA; d_call: NA; v_call: TRBV27
cdr3_aa: CASSSGGQGETQYF; cdr3_nt: TGTGCCAGCAGCTCAGGAGGACAGGGAGAGACCCAGTACTTC; j_call: TRBJ2-5; clone_size: NA; d_call: TRBD1; v_call: TRBV5-4
cdr3_aa: CASSLKPGGNTGELFF; cdr3_nt: TGCGCCAGCAGCTTGAAACCGGGAGGAAACACCGGGGAGCTGTTTTTT; j_call: TRBJ2-2; clone_size: NA; d_call: TRBD2; v_call: TRBV5-1
cdr3_aa: CASGLAGGITGELFF; cdr3_nt: TGTGCCAGCGGTCTAGCGGGAGGGATCACCGGGGAGCTGTTTTTT; j_call: TRBJ2-2; clone_size: NA; d_call: TRBD2; v_call: TRBV11-2
cdr3_aa: CAISEPGLTTTGELFF; cdr3_nt: TGTGCCATCAGCGAACCGGGACTAACTACCACCGGGGAGCTGTTTTTT; j_call: TRBJ2-2; clone_size: NA; d_call: TRBD2; v_call: TRBV10-3
cdr3_aa: CAWSHGGETQYF; cdr3_nt: TGTGCCTGGAGCCACGGGGGGGAGACCCAGTACTTC; j_call: TRBJ2-5; clone_size: once; d_call: TRBD2; v_call: TRBV30
cdr3_aa: CASSWGQGGETQYF; cdr3_nt: TGCGCCAGCAGCTGGGGACAGGGGGGAGAGACCCAGTACTTC; j_call: TRBJ2-5; clone_size: NA; d_call: TRBD1; v_call: TRBV5-1
cdr3_aa: CASSELLGTQYF; cdr3_nt: TGTGCCAGCAGTGAGTTGCTGGGTACGCAGTATTTT; j_call: TRBJ2-3; clone_size: NA; d_call: NA; v_call: TRBV6-1
cdr3_aa: CASTLGRPGADTEAFF; cdr3_nt: TGTGCCAGCACCCTTGGTAGGCCCGGGGCAGACACTGAAGCTTTCTTT; j_call: TRBJ1-1; clone_size: once; d_call: NA; v_call: TRBV7-2
cdr3_aa: CASSPPAGGWLSTDTQYF; cdr3_nt: TGTGCCAGCAGTCCCCCGGCGGGGGGTTGGTTAAGCACAGATACGCAGTATTTT; j_call: TRBJ2-3; clone_size: NA; d_call: TRBD2; v_call: TRBV28
cdr3_aa: CATTPGLAGLPAYNEQFF; cdr3_nt: TGTGCCACCACCCCGGGACTAGCGGGACTTCCCGCCTACAATGAGCAGTTCTTC; j_call: TRBJ2-1; clone_size: NA; d_call: TRBD2; v_call: TRBV19
cdr3_aa: CASRPTGAGANVLTF; cdr3_nt: TGTGCCAGTCGCCCCACAGGGGCTGGGGCCAACGTCCTGACTTTC; j_call: TRBJ2-6; clone_size: once; d_call: TRBD1; v_call: TRBV19
cdr3_aa: CASEGEKLFF; cdr3_nt: TGTGCCAGCGAGGGCGAAAAACTGTTTTTT; j_call: TRBJ1-4; clone_size: few; d_call: NA; v_call: TRBV21-1
cdr3_aa: CASSEYKGTSYEQYF; cdr3_nt: TGTGCCAGCAGTGAATACAAGGGGACTTCCTACGAGCAGTACTTC; j_call: TRBJ2-7; clone_size: NA; d_call: NA; v_call: TRBV25-1
cdr3_aa: CASSLGQGAATGELFF; cdr3_nt: TGCGCCAGCAGCCTAGGACAGGGGGCGGCCACCGGGGAGCTGTTTTTT; j_call: TRBJ2-2; clone_size: NA; d_call: TRBD1; v_call: TRBV5-1
cdr3_aa: CASSVGTAQETQYF; cdr3_nt: TGTGCCAGCAGCGTAGGCACAGCCCAAGAGACCCAGTACTTC; j_call: TRBJ2-5; clone_size: NA; d_call: NA; v_call: TRBV9
cdr3_aa: CAWSVGNSNQPQHF; cdr3_nt: TGTGCCTGGAGTGTAGGAAACAGCAATCAGCCCCAGCATTTT; j_call: TRBJ1-5; clone_size: NA; d_call: NA; v_call: TRBV30
cdr3_aa: CASREGQGAFEQYF; cdr3_nt: TGTGCCAGCAGAGAGGGACAGGGGGCTTTCGAGCAGTACTTC; j_call: TRBJ2-7; clone_size: NA; d_call: TRBD1; v_call: TRBV2
cdr3_aa: CASSSRTSGSYNEQFF; cdr3_nt: TGTGCCAGCAGCTCAAGGACTAGCGGGTCCTACAATGAGCAGTTCTTC; j_call: TRBJ2-1; clone_size: NA; d_call: TRBD2; v_call: TRBV7-9
cdr3_aa: CASSNRDPTYNEQFF; cdr3_nt: TGCGCCAGCAGCAACAGGGATCCCACCTACAATGAGCAGTTCTTC; j_call: TRBJ2-1; clone_size: NA; d_call: NA; v_call: TRBV10-2
cdr3_aa: CASSKGQGNTEAFF; cdr3_nt: TGCGCCAGCAGCAAGGGACAGGGGAACACTGAAGCTTTCTTT; j_call: TRBJ1-1; clone_size: NA; d_call: TRBD1; v_call: TRBV5-1
cdr3_aa: CASSLLVGDYEQFF; cdr3_nt: TGCGCCAGCAGCTTGCTAGTGGGAGACTATGAGCAGTTCTTC; j_call: TRBJ2-1; clone_size: NA; d_call: NA; v_call: TRBV5-1
cdr3_aa: CASSIASSDEQFF; cdr3_nt: TGTGCCAGCAGCATTGCGTCTAGTGATGAGCAGTTCTTC; j_call: TRBJ2-1; clone_size: NA; d_call: NA; v_call: TRBV5-4
cdr3_aa: CASRNGQANTEAFF; cdr3_nt: TGTGCCAGCAGAAATGGACAGGCCAACACTGAAGCTTTCTTT; j_call: TRBJ1-1; clone_size: NA; d_call: TRBD1; v_call: TRBV5-4
cdr3_aa: CASSLAISREGFMNEQFF; cdr3_nt: TGTGCCAGCAGCTTAGCGATTTCGCGGGAGGGCTTTATGAATGAGCAGTTCTTC; j_call: TRBJ2-1; clone_size: NA; d_call: TRBD2; v_call: TRBV7-8
cdr3_aa: CASSIPGRQAYEQYF; cdr3_nt: TGTGCCAGTAGTATCCCCGGGAGACAGGCCTACGAGCAGTACTTC; j_call: TRBJ2-7; clone_size: NA; d_call: NA; v_call: TRBV19
cdr3_aa: CASSLGGVTATDTQYF; cdr3_nt: TGTGCCAGCAGCTTAGGGGGGGTAACGGCCACAGATACGCAGTATTTT; j_call: TRBJ2-3; clone_size: NA; d_call: NA; v_call: TRBV7-6
cdr3_aa: CASSGDRGYEQYF; cdr3_nt: TGTGCCAGCAGCGGAGACAGAGGCTACGAGCAGTACTTC; j_call: TRBJ2-7; clone_size: once; d_call: NA; v_call: TRBV19
cdr3_aa: CASSVDRGSEAFF; cdr3_nt: TGCGCCAGCAGCGTAGACAGGGGGAGTGAAGCTTTCTTT; j_call: TRBJ1-1; clone_size: NA; d_call: TRBD1; v_call: TRBV5-1
cdr3_aa: CASSPGTWGKGLTEAFF; cdr3_nt: TGTGCCAGCAGCCCCGGGACATGGGGTAAGGGTCTCACTGAAGCTTTCTTT; j_call: TRBJ1-1; clone_size: NA; d_call: NA; v_call: TRBV11-2
cdr3_aa: CASSQTGAGAFF; cdr3_nt: TGTGCCAGCAGTCAGACAGGGGCTGGGGCTTTCTTT; j_call: TRBJ1-1; clone_size: NA; d_call: TRBD1; v_call: TRBV6-6
cdr3_aa: CASSEAASGMIEQFF; cdr3_nt: TGTGCCAGCAGTGAAGCGGCTAGCGGGATGATCGAGCAGTTCTTC; j_call: TRBJ2-1; clone_size: once; d_call: TRBD2; v_call: TRBV2
cdr3_aa: CASSTDRGQETQYF; cdr3_nt: TGTGCCAGCAGTACAGACAGGGGGCAAGAGACCCAGTACTTC; j_call: TRBJ2-5; clone_size: once; d_call: TRBD1; v_call: TRBV2
cdr3_aa: CATSLTGGEGAEAFF; cdr3_nt: TGTGCCACCAGCTTAACGGGAGGGGAGGGGGCTGAAGCTTTCTTT; j_call: TRBJ1-1; clone_size: NA; d_call: NA; v_call: TRBV15
cdr3_aa: CASSLGQNYGYTF; cdr3_nt: TGTGCCAGCAGCTTAGGGCAGAACTATGGCTACACCTTC; j_call: TRBJ1-2; clone_size: few; d_call: NA; v_call: TRBV7-9
cdr3_aa: CSGAGRGAYNEQFF; cdr3_nt: TGCAGCGGTGCCGGGCGGGGGGCCTACAATGAGCAGTTCTTC; j_call: TRBJ2-1; clone_size: NA; d_call: TRBD2; v_call: TRBV29-1
cdr3_aa: CASSYWAGYTGELFF; cdr3_nt: TGTGCCAGCAGTTATTGGGCAGGGTACACCGGGGAGCTGTTTTTT; j_call: TRBJ2-2; clone_size: NA; d_call: NA; v_call: TRBV6-5
cdr3_aa: CASSQDLGKGLVETQYF; cdr3_nt: TGCGCCAGCAGCCAAGACCTGGGGAAAGGCCTTGTAGAGACCCAGTACTTC; j_call: TRBJ2-5; clone_size: NA; d_call: NA; v_call: TRBV4-1
cdr3_aa: CASSLSSGSGLGQPQHF; cdr3_nt: TGTGCCAGCAGCTTGAGTTCTGGGTCAGGGCTGGGCCAGCCCCAGCATTTT; j_call: TRBJ1-5; clone_size: NA; d_call: NA; v_call: TRBV7-6
cdr3_aa: CASSFQYGNTEAFF; cdr3_nt: TGCGCCAGCAGCTTTCAATACGGAAACACTGAAGCTTTCTTT; j_call: TRBJ1-1; clone_size: NA; d_call: NA; v_call: TRBV5-1
cdr3_aa: CASSPQTGIMNTEAFF; cdr3_nt: TGTGCCAGCAGTCCCCAGACGGGCATCATGAACACTGAAGCTTTCTTT; j_call: TRBJ1-1; clone_size: NA; d_call: NA; v_call: TRBV28
cdr3_aa: CASSLRGSGSGRASSYEQYF; cdr3_nt: TGTGCCAGCAGTTTACGGGGGTCGGGTAGCGGGAGGGCCTCCTCCTACGAGCAGTACTTC; j_call: TRBJ2-7; clone_size: NA; d_call: TRBD2; v_call: TRBV27
cdr3_aa: CASSEEGRGVAYEQYF; cdr3_nt: TGTGCCAGCAGTGAAGAAGGCAGGGGGGTAGCCTACGAGCAGTACTTC; j_call: TRBJ2-7; clone_size: NA; d_call: NA; v_call: TRBV6-1
cdr3_aa: CASSRTKSGANVLTF; cdr3_nt: TGTGCCAGCAGCCGAACAAAGTCTGGGGCCAACGTCCTGACTTTC; j_call: TRBJ2-6; clone_size: NA; d_call: NA; v_call: TRBV25-1
cdr3_aa: CASSLASGTYEQYF; cdr3_nt: TGCGCCAGCAGCCTCGCCTCAGGCACCTACGAGCAGTACTTC; j_call: TRBJ2-7; clone_size: few; d_call: NA; v_call: TRBV5-1
cdr3_aa: CASSFGRGYEQYF; cdr3_nt: TGTGCCAGCAGTTTTGGTAGGGGCTACGAGCAGTACTTC; j_call: TRBJ2-7; clone_size: NA; d_call: NA; v_call: TRBV28